These T cell receptor beta chains were read from a single sample in a study of T cell repertoires in cytomegalovirus infection. TCRdb processed the reads anew with MiXCR; each CDR3 protein has one entry. Here the sample spans about 740,000 distinct CDR3 sequences, approximately 40% being singletons. The sample was PBMCs. All receptors come from a human donor in good health (CMV status not recorded). Some clones in this sample may be carry-over from other donors' samples. Both conserved end residues are part of each CDR3. Fields, in order: clone size, J gene, D gene, V gene, CDR3 DNA, CDR3 protein. D genes are given only for firm matches. Where a row states a size, it is once, few, many or the class of an expanded clone; other rows omit it.

-,TRBJ1-5,-,TRBV7-2,TGTGCCAGCAGCCTGCTCCGCAGGGGTGACCAGCCCCAGCATTTT,CASSLLRRGDQPQHF
-,TRBJ1-2,-,TRBV28,TGTGCCAGCAGTTTATTGGGGCAGCCCAACAGTGGCTACACCTTC,CASSLLGQPNSGYTF
few,TRBJ1-6,TRBD1,TRBV24-1,TGTGCCACCAGTTCCGGGACAGGGGGTTGGAATTCACCCCTCCACTTT,CATSSGTGGWNSPLHF
few,TRBJ2-3,-,TRBV6-1,TGTGCCAGCAGTCTCAGCTTGAGCACAGATACGCAGTATTTT,CASSLSLSTDTQYF
-,TRBJ1-2,-,TRBV7-6,TGTGCCAGCAGAGGGACGTCGGGGGACACGAACTATGGCTACACCTTC,CASRGTSGDTNYGYTF
-,TRBJ2-6,-,TRBV19,TGTGCCAGTAGTAGCACAGGGTCCACGGAGGGGGCCAACGTCCTGACTTTC,CASSSTGSTEGANVLTF
few,TRBJ1-1,-,TRBV28,TGTGCCAGCAGTTTAACAGGGACGGCTGAAGCTTTCTTT,CASSLTGTAEAFF
-,TRBJ2-1,TRBD2,TRBV7-6,TGTGCCAGCAGCTTTATCAGCGGGGCCGCCCATGAGCAGTTCTTC,CASSFISGAAHEQFF
few,TRBJ1-2,TRBD1,TRBV14,TGTGCCAGCCAATCTTCCGGGACAGGGTATGGCTACACCTTC,CASQSSGTGYGYTF
-,TRBJ2-1,-,TRBV25-1,TGTGCCAGCAGTGGGGGGCGCAATGAGCAGTTCTTC,CASSGGRNEQFF
-,TRBJ1-2,-,TRBV10-3,TGTGCCATTAGGGACGGCTATGGCTACACCTTC,CAIRDGYGYTF
-,TRBJ2-3,-,TRBV3-1,TGTGCCAGCAGCCAAGGCGGGGTTACCACAGGGGCAGATACGCAGTATTTT,CASSQGGVTTGADTQYF
-,TRBJ2-6,TRBD1,TRBV12-3/TRBV12-4,TGTGCCAGCAGTTTCGGACAGGTCTCTGGGGCCAACGTCCTGACTTTC,CASSFGQVSGANVLTF
many,TRBJ1-3,-,TRBV4-1,TGCGCCAGCAGCCAAGGGTCAGGGTCCAACACCATATATTTT,CASSQGSGSNTIYF
few,TRBJ2-4,-,TRBV12-3/TRBV12-4,TGTGCCAGCAGCCAGGCCCTTCGCCAAAACATTCAGTACTTC,CASSQALRQNIQYF
many,TRBJ2-2,-,TRBV7-2,TGTGCCAGCAGCCGGCAGATTTACAGGGACAACACCGGGGAGCTGTTTTTT,CASSRQIYRDNTGELFF
once,TRBJ1-1,-,TRBV5-1,TGCGCCAGCAGCTTGTGGGGCGGAATGAACACTGAAGCTTTCTTT,CASSLWGGMNTEAFF
once,TRBJ2-1,-,TRBV7-2,TGTGCCAGCAGCTTAGTAGTGGACCCAGAAAGCCGACCTTACAATGAGCAGTTCTTC,CASSLVVDPESRPYNEQFF
-,TRBJ1-2,-,TRBV5-6,TGTGCCAGCAGCTTGGTGGTGTCAGGGATGGGAAGTGGCTACACCTTC,CASSLVVSGMGSGYTF
few,TRBJ2-3,-,TRBV29-1,TGCAGCGCCCTAGAGGCAATTGAGACAGATACGCAGTATTTT,CSALEAIETDTQYF
-,TRBJ2-3,TRBD2,TRBV9,TGTGCCAGCAGCGCCGGGACTAGCGGGGGTTCAGATACGCAGTATTTT,CASSAGTSGGSDTQYF
few,TRBJ2-1,-,TRBV7-2,TGTGCCAGCAGCTTAGGGATTGTACAGTCCTCCTACAATGAGCAGTTCTTC,CASSLGIVQSSYNEQFF
-,TRBJ1-1,TRBD1,TRBV6-1,TGTGCCAGCATTAGCAGGGGGCTGAACACTGAAGCTTTCTTT,CASISRGLNTEAFF
few,TRBJ1-2,-,TRBV10-2,TGCGCCAGCACCCCAGTTGGGGGCCGATTAGATAGTAACTATGGCTACACCTTC,CASTPVGGRLDSNYGYTF
few,TRBJ1-1,TRBD1,TRBV29-1,TGCAGCGCTCCAGGGGGCCACACTGAAGCTTTCTTT,CSAPGGHTEAFF
-,TRBJ2-7,TRBD2,TRBV20-1,TGCAGTGCTAGAATTCCTAGCGGGAGAAATTACGAGCAGTACTTC,CSARIPSGRNYEQYF
few,TRBJ1-1,-,TRBV7-6,TGTGCCAGCAGCTCCCTGGGGGCGGTTTCCACTGAAGCTTTCTTT,CASSSLGAVSTEAFF
many,TRBJ1-1,-,TRBV7-6,TGTGCCAGCAGCCGACCCATTGGTCTGAACACTGAAGCTTTCTTT,CASSRPIGLNTEAFF
-,TRBJ2-7,TRBD1,TRBV10-3,TGTGCCATCAGTGAGTCGTGGGACAGCGAGCAGTACTTC,CAISESWDSEQYF
-,TRBJ1-4,-,TRBV18,TGTGCCAGCTCCCACGACGAGGCCGGGGTTGAAAAACTGTTTTTT,CASSHDEAGVEKLFF
-,TRBJ2-3,-,TRBV7-2,TGTGCCAGCAGCTTGGGTGCGCAAGATACGCAGTATTTT,CASSLGAQDTQYF
-,TRBJ2-2,-,TRBV20-1,TGCAGTGCTAGTGACGGGAGCACCGGGGAGCTGTTTTTT,CSASDGSTGELFF
few,TRBJ2-3,TRBD1,TRBV6-2/TRBV6-3,TGTGCCAGCAGCCTGGACAGGGATCGCACAGATACGCAGTATTTT,CASSLDRDRTDTQYF
-,TRBJ2-2,-,TRBV6-1,TGTGCCAGCAGTGTCTCACAGGGTGGAACCGGGGAGCTGTTTTTT,CASSVSQGGTGELFF
few,TRBJ1-4,TRBD1,TRBV20-1,TGCAGTGCCCCCTGGACAGGATTTAATGAAAAACTGTTTTTT,CSAPWTGFNEKLFF
-,TRBJ1-3,-,TRBV7-9,TGTGCCAGCAGCTTAGAAAGAAGCCGAGCCATATATTTT,CASSLERSRAIYF
many,TRBJ2-7,-,TRBV19,TGTGCCAGTAGAGGGAGCGACCGCTACGAGCAGTACTTC,CASRGSDRYEQYF
-,TRBJ2-3,-,TRBV10-3,TGTGCCATCAGGGCTACCGGGAGCACAGATACGCAGTATTTT,CAIRATGSTDTQYF
once,TRBJ2-4,-,TRBV12-3/TRBV12-4,TGTGCCAGCAGTTTAGAGGGGGGAAACATTCAGTACTTC,CASSLEGGNIQYF
few,TRBJ2-1,-,TRBV11-3,TGTGCCAGCAGCTTAGGTTTACAGGAGCAGTTCTTC,CASSLGLQEQFF
-,TRBJ1-5,-,TRBV15,TGTGCCACCATCAGAGAATCGACGGGAAATCAGCCCCAGCATTTT,CATIRESTGNQPQHF
-,TRBJ1-1,TRBD1,TRBV12-3/TRBV12-4,TGTGCCAGTTACGGACAGGGGGCCACTGAAGCTTTCTTT,CASYGQGATEAFF
many,TRBJ2-7,-,TRBV28,TGTGCCAGCAGTTGGGTCGGAGGGAGCTACGAGCAGTACTTC,CASSWVGGSYEQYF
-,TRBJ2-1,TRBD2,TRBV7-8,TGTGCCAGCAGTGGGACTAGCGGGGGCGCCGAGCGGGAGCAGTTCTTC,CASSGTSGGAEREQFF
-,TRBJ2-2,TRBD1,TRBV11-2,TGTGCCAGCAGCTTAGATCTGGCAGGGGGGAACACCGGGGAGCTGTTTTTT,CASSLDLAGGNTGELFF
-,TRBJ2-1,-,TRBV5-5,TGTGCCAGCAGCGGCCCAGGGGTTAGCTCCTACAATGAGCAGTTCTTC,CASSGPGVSSYNEQFF
-,TRBJ1-1,-,TRBV6-6,TGTGCCAGCAGTCACCCGACGGGGAACACTGAAGCTTTCTTT,CASSHPTGNTEAFF
-,TRBJ2-7,TRBD1,TRBV7-9,TGTGCCAGCAGCTCGTTGGACAGGGGACAGTACGAGCAGTACTTC,CASSSLDRGQYEQYF
-,TRBJ2-1,-,TRBV20-1,TGCAGTGCTAGAGATGCAGGGAGCGGCTCCTACAATGAGCAGTTCTTC,CSARDAGSGSYNEQFF
-,TRBJ2-1,TRBD2,TRBV7-6,TGTGCCAGCAGGCCGATGGGCGGGGGGGTATACAATGAGCAGTTCTTC,CASRPMGGGVYNEQFF
few,TRBJ2-2,-,TRBV7-3,TGTGCCAGCAGGGTTCGGGGGGCGGTCGGGGAGCTGTTTTTT,CASRVRGAVGELFF
-,TRBJ2-7,TRBD1,TRBV6-1,TGTGCCAGCAGTGAGCCGGGACAGGGGCCCTACGAGCAGTACTTC,CASSEPGQGPYEQYF
-,TRBJ1-3,-,TRBV4-1,TGCGCCAGCAGCCAACTCAGTACAGCGGGCTCTGGAAACACCCGCAGTTGG,CASSQLSTAGSGNTRSW
-,TRBJ1-1,-,TRBV13,TGTGCCAGCATCCCCGGGCAGGGAGGTACTGAAGCTTTCTTT,CASIPGQGGTEAFF
few,TRBJ2-1,-,TRBV7-6,TGTGCCAGCAGCCCCGCATCGGTCGATGAGCAGTTCTTC,CASSPASVDEQFF
few,TRBJ1-1,-,TRBV2,TGTGCCAGCACGGATGTGGATACTGAAGCTTTCTTT,CASTDVDTEAFF
many,TRBJ2-3,TRBD1,TRBV15,TGTGCCACCAGCAGGTCGTACCGTCAGGGGGTCGTATCAGATACGCAGTATTTT,CATSRSYRQGVVSDTQYF
few,TRBJ2-2,-,TRBV12-3/TRBV12-4,TGTGCCAGCAGTTCACTTGGCTCCCAACCCGGGGAGCTGTTTTTT,CASSSLGSQPGELFF